One TCR beta chain is described in this entry. Its antigen is as yet unknown. Germline CDR1 and CDR2: MDHEN and SYDVKM. V shed 4 bases and J shed 0 bases, with 19 bases lying between them. The CDR3 covers 17 residues. This sample is drawn from a study of Ad26.COV2.S vaccination and SARS-CoV-2 variants. Study findings and constraints: Vaccinees displayed broader spike-specific TCR repertoires than placebo recipients.

Indicated treatment: approximately 18 received Ad26.COV2.S at low or high dose, single or two shots; about five received placebo; per-sample allocation not given. Sampling happened 63 days after the first vaccine or placebo injection. Clones were read by immunoSEQ multiplex PCR, and TCRdb kept only the in-frame ones, dropping some. Of hundreds of thousands of clones listed, over 75% are singletons. The sequence came from a person aged 18-60 years who received the Ad26.COV2.S COVID-19 vaccine or a placebo. Specimen: peripheral blood, collected in a trial of Ad26.COV2.S vaccine versus placebo. The chain couples TRBV28 to TRBJ2-7, with D unclear. CDR3 region: CASSSPGVGPSSYEQYF. The CDR3, as DNA: TGTGCCAGCAGTTCGCCGGGCGTGGGCCCGAGCTCCTACGAGCAGTACTTC.